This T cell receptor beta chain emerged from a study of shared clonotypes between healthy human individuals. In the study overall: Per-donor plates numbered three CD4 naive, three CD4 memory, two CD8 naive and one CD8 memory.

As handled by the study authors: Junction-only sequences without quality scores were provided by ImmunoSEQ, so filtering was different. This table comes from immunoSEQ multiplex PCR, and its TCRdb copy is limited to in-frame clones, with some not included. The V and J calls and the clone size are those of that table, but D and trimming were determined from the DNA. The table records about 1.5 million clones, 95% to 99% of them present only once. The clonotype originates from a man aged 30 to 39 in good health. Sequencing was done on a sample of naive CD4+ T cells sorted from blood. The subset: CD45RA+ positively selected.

The CDR3 DNA is TGCGCCAGCAGCTTGGTCTTCGGGTACGAGCAGTACTTC. This codes for CASSLVFGYEQYF. The chain carries TRBV5-1 and TRBJ2-7; D gene ambiguous. V was trimmed by 0 bases and J by 4 bases, leaving 8 bases between them. The length of the CDR3 is 13 residues. CDR1 and CDR2 (germline): SGHRS, YFSETQ.